The 16 T cell receptor beta chains in this list originate from one sample, sequenced in a study of OX40 agonist ivuxolimab in advanced cancers. Produced via immunoSEQ multiplex PCR; TCRdb's table is partial and in-frame only. In the table there are some 97,000 clones, approximately 90% of which are singletons. This specimen was CD4+ or CD8+ T cells sorted from blood, taken in a trial of the OX40 agonist ivuxolimab. The receptors were sampled from an adult with an advanced solid tumor such as melanoma, head and neck, liver or kidney cancer.

The chain combines TRBV5-4 with TRBJ2-1, with D possibly being TRBD1 (5 bases). V was pared by 2 bases and J by 2 bases, with 14 bases between. Germline V CDR1 and CDR2: SGHNT, YYREEE (reference sequence). The CDR3 runs 16 residues. CDR3 residues: CASSFKGPRPYNEQFF. In DNA form, the CDR3 reads TGTGCCAGCAGCTTTAAGGGGCCCCGACCCTACAATGAGCAGTTCTTC.

J is TRBJ2-3 and V is TRBV7-2; 15 positions agree with TRBD2. In germline, CDR1 is SGHTA, CDR2 FQGNSA. Losses at the gene ends were 4 bases for V and 4 bases for J; bases not matched to a gene: 3. The CDR3 consists of 16 residues. CDR3 in DNA: TGTGCCAGCAGCTGGGGACTAGCGGGAGGTGCAGATACGCAGTATTTT. Protein sequence: CASSWGLAGGADTQYF. Together with reference TRBV7-2 and TRBJ2-3, the CDR3 gives the full variable domain: GAGVSQSPSNKVTEKGKDVELRCDPISGHTALYWYRQSLGQGLEFLIYFQGNSAPDKSGLPSDRFSAERTGGSVSTLTIQRTQQEDSAVYLCASSWGLAGGADTQYFGPGTRLTVL.

This rearrangement joins TRBV28 to TRBJ2-2; no clear D gene. Germline lookup yields CDR1 MDHEN and CDR2 SYDVKM. V was cut by 1 base and J by 7 bases, with 4 bases left in between. The CDR3 loop spans 12 amino acids. The CDR3 DNA reads TGTGCCAGCAGTTTATATCGCGGGGAGCTGTTTTTT. Encoded protein: CASSLYRGELFF.

The J gene is TRBJ1-4, the V gene TRBV9; D may be TRBD1 (6 bases). Trimming left V 0 bases short and J 4 bases short, with 10 bases between. Germline V gene lookup returns CDR1 SGDLS and CDR2 YYNGEE. The CDR3 runs 15 residues. CDR3 sequence reads: CASSVATGVNEKLFF. The CDR3 DNA reads TGTGCCAGCAGCGTAGCGACAGGAGTTAATGAAAAACTGTTTTTT. The full variable domain, its missing parts supplied by reference TRBV9 and TRBJ1-4, is DSGVTQTPKHLITATGQRVTLRCSPRSGDLSVYWYQQSLDQGLQFLIQYYNGEERAKGNILERFSAQQFPDLHSELNLSSLELGDSALYFCASSVATGVNEKLFFGSGTQLSVL.

The chain links TRBV7-9 to TRBJ2-2, with 10 bases that match TRBD2. The CDR3 is 17 amino acids. Germline V gene lookup returns CDR1 SEHNR and CDR2 FQNEAQ (reference sequence). V trimming: 0 bases; J trimming: 6 bases; junction bases outside the gene matches: 7. The CDR3 protein is CASSLAGLAGVSGELFF. The CDR3, as DNA: TGTGCCAGCAGCTTAGCGGGGCTAGCGGGAGTATCCGGGGAGCTGTTTTTT.

The rearrangement uses TRBV7-9 and TRBJ2-1, with 7 bases aligning to TRBD2. Trimming removed 3 bases from V and 4 bases from J; junction bases left unmatched: 12. CDR3 length: 17 amino acids. Germline CDR1 and CDR2: SEHNR and FQNEAQ (reference sequence). The CDR3 DNA sequence: TGTGCCAGCAGCTTTCCCTTAGGGCGGGAGCGGTACAATGAGCAGTTCTTC. Its translation is CASSFPLGRERYNEQFF.

The rearrangement joins TRBV7-2 to TRBJ1-4, with D possibly TRBD1 on 5 matching bases. Trimming removed 5 bases from V and 4 bases from J, with 11 bases in between. Germline V gene sequence: CDR1 SGHTA, CDR2 FQGNSA. CDR3 length: 14 residues. The CDR3 DNA sequence: TGTGCCAGCAGCCCTGGGACGGTTAATGAAAAACTGTTTTTT. This translates into CASSPGTVNEKLFF.

The chain combines TRBV6-6 with TRBJ2-1, with D perhaps TRBD2 (6 bases). CDR1 is MNHNY and CDR2 is SVGAGI in the germline V gene (reference sequence). V was trimmed by 8 bases and J by 4 bases, leaving 9 bases between them. The length of the CDR3 is 12 residues. The CDR3 coding sequence is TGTGCCAGCTGGGGGGATTACAATGAGCAGTTCTTC. It yields the protein CASWGDYNEQFF.

This sequence joins TRBV11-3 and TRBJ2-2; 7 nucleotides line up with TRBD2. V lost 1 base and J lost 1; bases outside the gene matches: 3. Germline values: CDR1 SGHNT, CDR2 YENEEA. There are 16 residues in the CDR3. This chain's CDR3 is CASSLGLAVNTGELFF. The CDR3 region has the DNA TGTGCCAGCAGCTTAGGTCTAGCGGTGAACACCGGGGAGCTGTTTTTT. Combining the CDR3 with reference TRBV11-3 and TRBJ2-2 gives the whole variable domain EAGVVQSPRYKIIEKKQPVAFWCNPISGHNTLYWYLQNLGQGPELLIRYENEEAVDDSQLPKDRFSAERLKGVDSTLKIQPAELGDSAVYLCASSLGLAVNTGELFFGEGSRLTVL.

The gene calls are TRBV9 and TRBJ1-1, with D uncertain. CDR3 size: 15 residues. Germline CDR1 is SGDLS and CDR2 is YYNGEE. V was shortened by 6 bases and J by 6 bases, with 21 bases between the two germline ends. CDR3 nucleotides: TGTGCCAGCACCTTAGACCCAACTAAAGGCGCTGAAGCTTTCTTT. This translates into CASTLDPTKGAEAFF.

The V gene is TRBV10-3, the J gene TRBJ2-5, with 9 bases matching TRBD1. Trimming at V came to 6 bases and at J to 2 bases, leaving 4 bases not matched to a gene. There are 14 residues in the CDR3. Germline V CDR1 and CDR2: ENHRY, SYGVKD. CDR3 sequence: CAISPGTGQETQYF. For the CDR3, the DNA is TGTGCCATCAGCCCGGGGACAGGGCAAGAGACCCAGTACTTC.

J is TRBJ2-3 and V is TRBV28; the match to TRBD2 covers 7 bases. Per germline, CDR1 MDHEN and CDR2 SYDVKM. J was trimmed by 1 base and V by 7 bases; bases with no gene match: 8. There are 15 residues in the CDR3. For the CDR3, the DNA is TGTGCCAGCATTCGCCCGGGACTACGCACAGATACGCAGTATTTT. It encodes CASIRPGLRTDTQYF.

This clone was found a few times. This chain links TRBV7-3 with TRBJ2-2; TRBD2 agrees at 14 bases. Germline CDR1 and CDR2: SGHTA and FQGTGA. Germline trimming cut 6 bases from V and 7 bases from J; bases unmatched to any gene: 10. The CDR3 has 17 residues. CDR3 sequence reads: CASSLTSGRAGSGELFF. The CDR3 DNA reads as TGTGCCAGCAGTTTGACTAGCGGGAGGGCCGGTAGCGGGGAGCTGTTTTTT.

The chain combines TRBV15 with TRBJ2-7, with 9 nucleotides matching TRBD2. CDR1 and CDR2 from the germline V gene are LNHNV and YYDKDF (reference sequence). The length of the CDR3 is 16 residues. The V segment lost 5 bases and the J segment 2 bases; nucleotides outside the gene matches: 10. The CDR3 spells CATSPLVIAGAYEQYF. DNA for the CDR3: TGTGCCACCAGCCCCCTTGTGATAGCGGGAGCCTACGAGCAGTACTTC.

The rearrangement joins TRBV7-9 to TRBJ2-3, with 8 positions matching TRBD2. The germline V gene has CDR1 SEHNR and CDR2 FQNEAQ (reference sequence). This CDR3 has 16 amino acids. The J segment lost 0 bases and the V segment lost 5 bases, leaving 7 bases of the junction unmatched. The CDR3 spells CASSPRGGRSTDTQYF. In DNA, the CDR3 is TGTGCCAGCAGCCCCCGGGGGGGGAGGAGCACAGATACGCAGTATTTT.

The chain is built from TRBV9 and TRBJ2-5, with TRBD2 identical over 15 bases. Germline-derived CDR1 and CDR2 are SGDLS and YYNGEE. V shed 2 bases and J 4 bases; nucleotides not matched to a gene: 3. The length of the CDR3 is 16 residues. The CDR3, as DNA: TGTGCCAGCAGCGTGGCGGGACTAGCGGGAGGAGAGACCCAGTACTTC. Its protein product is CASSVAGLAGGETQYF.